The clone carrying this T cell receptor (beta chain) has a handful of counts. The target antigen is unknown. Expressed TCRB transcripts were sequenced after all isolated RNA was converted to cDNA. Approximately 3.6 million reads per sample were averaged for naive, central memory and regulatory samples. Profiling relied on immunoSEQ multiplex PCR, and the TCRdb table lists in-frame clones only, not all of them. The sample includes around 190,000 clones, about 13% of them seen just once. This sample was taken from a study of beta chain features in type 1 diabetes. Study-wide results and limits: Whether TCRB rearrangement is influenced by HLA type went unresolved here.

Per germline, CDR1 LGHNA and CDR2 YSLEER. CDR3 size: 13 residues. V gave up 4 bases and J gave up 3 bases; unmatched junction bases: 2. The sequenced sample consisted of central memory CD4+ T cells from blood. The chain joins TRBV4-3 to TRBJ2-7, with 8 bases that match TRBD1. The receptor was derived from a woman younger than 35 in good health. The CDR3: CASSRGQGYEQYF. DNA for the CDR3: TGCGCCAGCAGCCGTGGACAGGGCTACGAGCAGTACTTC.